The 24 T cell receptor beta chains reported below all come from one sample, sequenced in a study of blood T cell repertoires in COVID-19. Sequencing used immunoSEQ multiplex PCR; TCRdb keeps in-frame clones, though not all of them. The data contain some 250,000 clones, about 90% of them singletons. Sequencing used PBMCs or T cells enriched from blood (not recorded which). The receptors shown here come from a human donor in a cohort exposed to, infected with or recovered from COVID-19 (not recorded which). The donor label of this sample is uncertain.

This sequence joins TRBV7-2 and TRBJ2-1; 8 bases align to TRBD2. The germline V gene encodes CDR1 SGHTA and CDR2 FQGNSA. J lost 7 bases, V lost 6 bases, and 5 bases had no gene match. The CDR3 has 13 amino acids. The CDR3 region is CASRPPGGNEQFF. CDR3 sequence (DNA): TGTGCCAGCAGACCGCCGGGGGGGAATGAGCAGTTCTTC.

CDR3 DNA sequence: TGTGCCAGCAGCCATGAAATTAATCTGGGGGAGGGGTATAACTATGGCTACACCTTC. Its protein product is CASSHEINLGEGYNYGYTF. The rearrangement joins TRBV3-1 (or the pseudogene TRBV3-2) to TRBJ1-2; perhaps TRBD1 as D (5 bases). The ends were cut back, 3 bases at V and 1 base at J, with 24 bases in the middle. The CDR3 extends over 19 amino acids. CDR1 is LGHDT and CDR2 is YNNKEL in the germline V gene (reference sequence).

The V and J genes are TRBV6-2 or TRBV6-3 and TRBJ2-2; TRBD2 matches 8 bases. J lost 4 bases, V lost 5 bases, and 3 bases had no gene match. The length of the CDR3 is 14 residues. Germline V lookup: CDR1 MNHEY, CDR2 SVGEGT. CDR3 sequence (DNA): TGTGCCAGCAGTCCCGGGGGGGGCACCGGGGAGCTGTTTTTT. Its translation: CASSPGGGTGELFF.

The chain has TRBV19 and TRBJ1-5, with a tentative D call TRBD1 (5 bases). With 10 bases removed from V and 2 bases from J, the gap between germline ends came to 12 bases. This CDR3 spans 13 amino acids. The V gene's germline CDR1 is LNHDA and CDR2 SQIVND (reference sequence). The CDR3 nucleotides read TGTGCCACCACGACGGGGGGCAATCAGCCCCAGCATTTT. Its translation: CATTTGGNQPQHF. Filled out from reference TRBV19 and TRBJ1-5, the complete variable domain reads DGGITQSPKYLFRKEGQNVTLSCEQNLNHDAMYWYRQDPGQGLRLIYYSQIVNDFQKGDIAEGYSVSREKKESFPLTVTSAQKNPTAFYLCATTTGGNQPQHFGDGTRLSIL.

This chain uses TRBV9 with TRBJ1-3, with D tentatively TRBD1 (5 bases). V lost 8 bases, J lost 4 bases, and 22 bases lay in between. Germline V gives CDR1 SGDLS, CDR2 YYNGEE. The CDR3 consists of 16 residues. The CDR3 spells CASNRESGGAGNTIYF. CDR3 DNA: TGTGCCAGTAACCGAGAGTCCGGGGGAGCCGGAAACACCATATATTTT.

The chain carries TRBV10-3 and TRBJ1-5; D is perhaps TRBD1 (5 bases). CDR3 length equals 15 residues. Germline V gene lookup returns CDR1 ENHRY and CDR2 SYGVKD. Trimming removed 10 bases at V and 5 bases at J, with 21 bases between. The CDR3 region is CATEGPWGVDQPQHF. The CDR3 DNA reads TGTGCCACAGAGGGACCCTGGGGGGTGGATCAGCCCCAGCATTTT.

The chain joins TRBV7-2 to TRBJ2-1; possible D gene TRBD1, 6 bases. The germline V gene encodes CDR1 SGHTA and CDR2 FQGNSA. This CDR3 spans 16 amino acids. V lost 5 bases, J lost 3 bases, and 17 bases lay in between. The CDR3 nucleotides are TGTGCCAGCAGCCCAGCCGAGGGACATCACTACAATGAGCAGTTCTTC. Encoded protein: CASSPAEGHHYNEQFF.

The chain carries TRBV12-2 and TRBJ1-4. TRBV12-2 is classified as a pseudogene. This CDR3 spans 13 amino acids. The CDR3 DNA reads TGTGCAAGTCGCTTAGGTCGGGGGGAAAAACTGTTTTTT. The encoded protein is CASRLGRGEKLFF.

The CDR3 DNA is TGTGCCAGCAGCAAAAGGACGAGGGGGCGTATCGGCTACACCTTC. It encodes CASSKRTRGRIGYTF. V gene TRBV21-1 combines with J gene TRBJ1-2; the table's D call, TRBD1, was not checked against the DNA. TRBV21-1 is flagged as a pseudogene. There are 15 residues in the CDR3.

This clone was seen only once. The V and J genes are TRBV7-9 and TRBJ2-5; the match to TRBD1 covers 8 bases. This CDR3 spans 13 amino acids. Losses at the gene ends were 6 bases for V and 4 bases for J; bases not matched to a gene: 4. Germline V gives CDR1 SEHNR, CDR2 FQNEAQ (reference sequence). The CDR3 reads CASRTGVGETQYF. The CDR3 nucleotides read TGTGCCAGCAGGACAGGGGTAGGAGAGACCCAGTACTTC.

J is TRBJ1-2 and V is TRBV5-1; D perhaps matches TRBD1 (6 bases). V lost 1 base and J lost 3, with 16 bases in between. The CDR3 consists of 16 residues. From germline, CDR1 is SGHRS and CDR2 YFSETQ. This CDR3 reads CASSLSRGHKDYGYTF. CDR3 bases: TGCGCCAGCAGCTTGAGCCGGGGACACAAGGACTATGGCTACACCTTC. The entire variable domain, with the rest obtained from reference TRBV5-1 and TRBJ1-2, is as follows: KAGVTQTPRYLIKTRGQQVTLSCSPISGHRSVSWYQQTPGQGLQFLFEYFSETQRNKGNFPGRFSGRQFSNSRSEMNVSTLELGDSALYLCASSLSRGHKDYGYTFGSGTRLTVV.

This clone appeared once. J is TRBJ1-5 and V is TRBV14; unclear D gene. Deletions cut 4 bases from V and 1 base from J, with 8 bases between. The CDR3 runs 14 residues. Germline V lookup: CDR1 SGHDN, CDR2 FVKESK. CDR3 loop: CASSLRGSNQPQHF. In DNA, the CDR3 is TGTGCCAGCAGCCTCCGGGGAAGCAATCAGCCCCAGCATTTT.

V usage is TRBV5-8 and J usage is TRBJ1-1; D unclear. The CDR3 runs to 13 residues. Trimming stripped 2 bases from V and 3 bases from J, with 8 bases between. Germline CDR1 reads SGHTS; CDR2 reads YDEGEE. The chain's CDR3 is CASSFGRDTEAFF. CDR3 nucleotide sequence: TGTGCCAGCAGCTTTGGGCGAGACACTGAAGCTTTCTTT.

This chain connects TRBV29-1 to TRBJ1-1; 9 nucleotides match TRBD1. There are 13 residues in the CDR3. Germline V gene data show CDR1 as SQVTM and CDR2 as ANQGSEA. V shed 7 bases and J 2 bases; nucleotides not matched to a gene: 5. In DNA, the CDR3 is TGCAGCGCCCAGGGACAGGGCAACACTGAAGCTTTCTTT. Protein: CSAQGQGNTEAFF.

CDR3 region: CASRYRGPNTGELFF. The CDR3 nucleotides read TGTGCCAGCAGGTACAGGGGGCCCAACACCGGGGAGCTGTTTTTT. This chain links TRBV2 with TRBJ2-2; 9 nucleotides line up with TRBD1. The CDR3 is 15 amino acids. Per germline, CDR1 SNHLY and CDR2 FYNNEI. The V gene end was trimmed by 6 bases and the J gene end by 2 bases; junction bases not matched to a gene: 4. Variable domain in full (rest from reference TRBV2 and TRBJ2-2): EPEVTQTPSHQVTQMGQEVILRCVPISNHLYFYWYRQILGQKVEFLVSFYNNEISEKSEIFDDQFSVERPDGSNFTLKIRSTKLEDSAMYFCASRYRGPNTGELFFGEGSRLTVL.

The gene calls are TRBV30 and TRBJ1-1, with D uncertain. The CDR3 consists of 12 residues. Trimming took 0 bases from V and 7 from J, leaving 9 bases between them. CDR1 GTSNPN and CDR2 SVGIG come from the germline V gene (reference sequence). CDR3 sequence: CAWSVPGYEAFF. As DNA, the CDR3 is TGTGCCTGGAGTGTACCGGGTTATGAAGCTTTCTTT. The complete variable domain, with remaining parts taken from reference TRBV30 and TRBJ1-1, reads SQTIHQWPATLVQPVGSPLSLECTVEGTSNPNLYWYRQAAGRGLQLLFYSVGIGQISSEVPQNLSASRPQDRQFILSSKKLLLSDSGFYLCAWSVPGYEAFFGQGTRLTVV.

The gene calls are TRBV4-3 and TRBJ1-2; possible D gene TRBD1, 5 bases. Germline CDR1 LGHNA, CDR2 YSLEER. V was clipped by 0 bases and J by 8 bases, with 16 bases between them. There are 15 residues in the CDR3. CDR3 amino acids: CASSQDWAGKSGYTF. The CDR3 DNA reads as TGCGCCAGCAGCCAAGATTGGGCAGGGAAAAGCGGCTACACCTTC.

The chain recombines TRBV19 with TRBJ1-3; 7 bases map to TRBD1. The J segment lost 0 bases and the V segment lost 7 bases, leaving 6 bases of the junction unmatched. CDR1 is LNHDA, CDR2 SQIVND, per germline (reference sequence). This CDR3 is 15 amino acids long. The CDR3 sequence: CASTSTGSSGNTIYF. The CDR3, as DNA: TGTGCCAGTACCTCGACAGGGAGCTCTGGAAACACCATATATTTT.

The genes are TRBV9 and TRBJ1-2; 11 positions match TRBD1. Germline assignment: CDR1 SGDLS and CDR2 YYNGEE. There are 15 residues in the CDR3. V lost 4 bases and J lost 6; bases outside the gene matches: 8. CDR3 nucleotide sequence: TGTGCCAGCAGCTTCCGGACAGGGGGCGATGATGGCTACACCTTC. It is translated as CASSFRTGGDDGYTF. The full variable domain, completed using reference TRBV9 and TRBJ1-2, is DSGVTQTPKHLITATGQRVTLRCSPRSGDLSVYWYQQSLDQGLQFLIQYYNGEERAKGNILERFSAQQFPDLHSELNLSSLELGDSALYFCASSFRTGGDDGYTFGSGTRLTVV.

This CDR3 reads CASSQESGGTQYF. The CDR3 coding sequence is TGTGCCAGCAGCCAAGAATCGGGTGGTACGCAGTATTTT. The chain has TRBV3-1 (or the pseudogene TRBV3-2) and TRBJ2-3, with unresolved D. The CDR3 has 13 residues. CDR1 LGHDT and CDR2 YNNKEL come from the germline V gene (reference sequence). The V and J ends lost 0 bases and 8 bases respectively, with 9 bases between them.

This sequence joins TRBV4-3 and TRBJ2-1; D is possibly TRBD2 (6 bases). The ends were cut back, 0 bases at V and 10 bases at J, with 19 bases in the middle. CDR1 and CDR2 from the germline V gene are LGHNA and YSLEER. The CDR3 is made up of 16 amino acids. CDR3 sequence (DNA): TGCGCCAGCAGCCAAGATCGTCTACACGACGGGAGCGAGCAGTTCTTC. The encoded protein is CASSQDRLHDGSEQFF.

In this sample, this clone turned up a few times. The CDR3 region has the DNA TGTGCCAGCTCACCATCAGGGGGCCGGATAGCTTTCTTT. Its protein product is CASSPSGGRIAFF. The gene calls are TRBV18 and TRBJ1-1, with 8 bases matching TRBD1. This CDR3 comprises 13 residues. CDR1 and CDR2 from the germline V gene are KGHSH and LQKENI. The trim removed 2 bases at V and 10 bases at J, leaving 6 bases unmatched.

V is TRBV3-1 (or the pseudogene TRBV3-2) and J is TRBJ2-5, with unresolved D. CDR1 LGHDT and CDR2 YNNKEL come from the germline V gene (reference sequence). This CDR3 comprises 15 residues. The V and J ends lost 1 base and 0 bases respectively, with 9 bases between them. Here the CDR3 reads CASSQGSSYQETQYF. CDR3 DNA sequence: TGTGCCAGCAGCCAAGGTAGCAGTTACCAAGAGACCCAGTACTTC.

CDR3: CAWSHPGTVAYEQYF. As DNA, the CDR3 is TGTGCCTGGAGCCACCCTGGGACAGTGGCCTACGAGCAGTACTTC. The chain links TRBV30 to TRBJ2-7; TRBD1 agrees at 7 bases. The junction had 10 bases not matched to a gene; V was cut back by 3 bases and J by 2 bases. CDR1 GTSNPN and CDR2 SVGIG come from the germline V gene (reference sequence). There are 15 residues in the CDR3.